The 18 T cell receptor beta chains below come from one sample, sequenced in a study of radiation and T cells in renal cell carcinoma. The protocol was immunoSEQ multiplex PCR, while the TCRdb copy is restricted to in-frame clones and leaves out a portion. The profile covers around 180,000 clones, with around 89% appearing a single time and around 10% taken by the ten largest. Time point given: blood 4 weeks post-SBRT, at nephrectomy. This sample's treatment: 15 Gy SBRT to primary tumor, nephrectomy 4 weeks later. Material: blood, obtained from a patient whose treatment included radiotherapy and nephrectomy. Source of these receptors: a woman between 50 and 59 years old with renal cell carcinoma.

The chain couples TRBV7-9 to TRBJ1-3; D is unclear. The germline V gene has CDR1 SEHNR and CDR2 FQNEAQ (reference sequence). Trimming stripped 1 base from V and 3 bases from J, with 13 bases between. The CDR3 sequence is 16 residues long. The CDR3 DNA reads TGTGCCAGCAGCTTAGTGGCAGGCCTTGTTGGAAACACCATATATTTT. This encodes CASSLVAGLVGNTIYF.

This clone was picked up one time. The chain has TRBV2 and TRBJ2-3; no clear D gene. Between the trimmed V and J ends, which lost 6 bases and 9 bases, there was a span of 16 bases. CDR1 and CDR2 (germline): SNHLY, FYNNEI. The CDR3 length is 13 residues. In nucleotides, the CDR3 is TGTGCCAGCAGAGCCGTCCGGGCGAGCACGCAGTATTTT. It is translated as CASRAVRASTQYF.

The DNA of the CDR3 is TGCGCCAGCAGTCTCTCCGCAGGGAGGAGCACTGAAGCTTTCTTT. Encoded protein: CASSLSAGRSTEAFF. The V gene is TRBV5-1, the J gene TRBJ1-1; D might be TRBD1 (5 bases). CDR1 and CDR2 (germline): SGHRS, YFSETQ. V was clipped by 5 bases and J by 4 bases, with 18 bases between them. This CDR3 comprises 15 residues.

This clone was detected once. The rearrangement uses TRBV29-1 and TRBJ1-2, with D perhaps matching TRBD1 (5 bases). CDR1 and CDR2 from the germline V gene are SQVTM and ANQGSEA. The germline V and J ends were trimmed by 4 bases and 3 bases, with 9 bases remaining between them. The CDR3 extends over 12 amino acids. CDR3 sequence reads: CSVVRGDYGYTF. The CDR3 coding sequence is TGCAGCGTTGTACGGGGGGACTATGGCTACACCTTC. Drawing the rest from reference TRBV29-1 and TRBJ1-2, the complete variable domain is SAVISQKPSRDICQRGTSLTIQCQVDSQVTMMFWYRQQPGQSLTLIATANQGSEATYESGFVIDKFPISRPNLTFSTLTVSNMSPEDSSIYLCSVVRGDYGYTFGSGTRLTVV.

The chain is built from TRBV6-5 and TRBJ1-2; TRBD1 aligns across 7 bases. Germline CDR1 and CDR2: MNHEY and SVGAGI. J lost 2 bases, V lost 6 bases, and 9 bases had no gene match. The CDR3 is made up of 15 amino acids. The CDR3 region is CASRAPGQKNYGYTF. The CDR3 DNA reads TGTGCCAGCAGAGCTCCGGGACAGAAAAACTATGGCTACACCTTC.

The chain couples TRBV19 to TRBJ1-2; D may be TRBD1 (6 bases). This CDR3 comprises 15 residues. V was trimmed by 3 bases and J by 8 bases, leaving 19 bases between them. CDR1 and CDR2 from the germline V gene are LNHDA and SQIVND (reference sequence). The CDR3 DNA reads TGTGCCAGTAGTATTCGAGGGGGAGGGACCTCGGGCTACACCTTC. It yields the protein CASSIRGGGTSGYTF. Looking up the rest from reference TRBV19 and TRBJ1-2 gives the full variable domain: DGGITQSPKYLFRKEGQNVTLSCEQNLNHDAMYWYRQDPGQGLRLIYYSQIVNDFQKGDIAEGYSVSREKKESFPLTVTSAQKNPTAFYLCASSIRGGGTSGYTFGSGTRLTVV.

This clone was found a few times. In DNA, the CDR3 is TGTGCCAGCAGCCTTTCAGTCACTAGGAGGGAGACCCAGTACTTC. It translates to CASSLSVTRRETQYF. This chain uses TRBV5-4 with TRBJ2-5, with D maybe TRBD2 (5 bases). CDR1 is SGHNT and CDR2 is YYREEE in the germline V gene (reference sequence). The CDR3 loop spans 15 amino acids. Trimming stripped 4 bases from V and 5 bases from J, with 18 bases between.

This clone was seen more than once but under ten times. The J gene is TRBJ1-5, the V gene TRBV6-1; no firm D call. CDR1 is MNHNS, CDR2 SASEGT, per germline. CDR3 length equals 11 residues. Trimming took 4 bases from V and 8 from J, leaving 6 bases between them. The CDR3 loop reads CASSVSEPQHF. The CDR3 DNA sequence: TGTGCCAGCAGTGTATCAGAGCCCCAGCATTTT.

The genes are TRBV19 and TRBJ1-6, with 8 bases fitting TRBD1. The CDR3 length is 14 residues. With V trimmed by 3 bases and J by 9 bases, 4 bases remained unmatched. The germline gives CDR1 LNHDA, CDR2 SQIVND (reference sequence). The CDR3 reads CASSMTGEGSPLHF. The CDR3 coding sequence is TGTGCCAGTAGTATGACAGGGGAGGGTTCACCCCTCCACTTT.

J is TRBJ2-3 and V is TRBV12-5, with a possible D match to TRBD1 (6 bases). V lost 8 bases to trimming and J lost 6 bases, with 18 bases between them. CDR1 and CDR2 from the germline V gene are LGHNT and FRNRAP. The CDR3 contains 14 residues. The CDR3 DNA follows: TGTGCTAGTTCCGCCCTCGGACAGTCGGATACGCAGTATTTT. Translating gives CASSALGQSDTQYF.

The chain uses TRBV10-3 and TRBJ1-3; tentatively, D is TRBD1 (5 bases). The CDR3 sequence is 14 residues long. The V end was cut by 5 bases, the J end by 1 base, with 9 bases between. Per the germline V gene, CDR1 is ENHRY and CDR2 is SYGVKD. CDR3 DNA sequence: TGTGCCATCAGTCTGGGGGGTTCTGGAAACACCATATATTTT. Protein sequence: CAISLGGSGNTIYF.

The chain has TRBV9 and TRBJ2-3; D may be TRBD1 or TRBD2 (5 bases each). This CDR3 is 13 amino acids long. V lost 3 bases to trimming and J lost 2 bases, with 7 bases between them. Germline values: CDR1 SGDLS, CDR2 YYNGEE. CDR3 coding DNA: TGTGCCAGCAGCGGGGGGATCACAGATACGCAGTATTTT. Amino acid sequence: CASSGGITDTQYF.

The genes are TRBV7-2 and TRBJ1-5, with D tentatively TRBD1 (5 bases). The length of the CDR3 is 15 residues. Germline V lookup: CDR1 SGHTA, CDR2 FQGNSA. V gave up 5 bases and J gave up 8 bases, with 19 bases separating them. The CDR3 here is CASSTGAADLKPQHF. As DNA, the CDR3 is TGTGCCAGCAGCACCGGGGCGGCAGACCTCAAGCCCCAGCATTTT.

The genes are TRBV9 and TRBJ1-1; TRBD1 matches at 10 bases. J lost 5 bases, V lost 3 bases, and 7 bases had no gene match. The CDR3 spans 15 residues. The V gene's germline CDR1 is SGDLS and CDR2 YYNGEE. The DNA of the CDR3 is TGTGCCAGCAGCGCGGACAGGGGGAGGGAGACTGAAGCTTTCTTT. Protein: CASSADRGRETEAFF.

Here the CDR3 reads CASSPGQGRNTEAFF. The CDR3 DNA reads as TGTGCCAGCAGCCCAGGACAGGGTCGGAACACTGAAGCTTTCTTT. The rearrangement joins TRBV7-9 to TRBJ1-1; 8 bases agree with TRBD1. This CDR3 is 15 amino acids long. The J segment lost 1 base and the V segment lost 5 bases, leaving 6 bases of the junction unmatched. The germline V gene encodes CDR1 SEHNR and CDR2 FQNEAQ (reference sequence).

This clone was observed once. V usage is TRBV5-6 and J usage is TRBJ1-2; no reliable D call. Between the trimmed V and J ends, which lost 2 bases and 7 bases, there was a span of 9 bases. Per germline, CDR1 SGHDT and CDR2 YYEEEE. The CDR3 has 12 residues. The CDR3 DNA sequence: TGTGCCAGCAGCTTAGGGCTAGGTGGCTACACCTTC. It codes for CASSLGLGGYTF.

This clone ranks as large. This chain links TRBV6-5 with TRBJ1-1; unclear D gene. Germline V gives CDR1 MNHEY, CDR2 SVGAGI. The V gene lost 7 bases and the J gene lost 3 bases, with 18 bases spanning the gap. The CDR3 is made up of 15 amino acids. CDR3 region: CASKDHRETYTEAFF. The CDR3 bases are TGTGCCAGCAAAGACCACCGAGAGACCTACACTGAAGCTTTCTTT.

The chain combines TRBV10-3 with TRBJ2-7, with 8 bases identical to TRBD2. V lost 5 bases, J lost 3 bases, and 0 bases stayed unmatched. Germline-derived CDR1 and CDR2 are ENHRY and SYGVKD. CDR3 length: 12 amino acids. The CDR3 DNA reads as TGTGCCATCAGTAGCGGGAGCTACGAGCAGTACTTC. Encoded protein: CAISSGSYEQYF.